A selection of T cell receptor beta chains follows, all from one sample in a study of CD4 T cells in relation to SARS-CoV-2 and coronaviruses. The data were produced by immunoSEQ multiplex PCR, yet TCRdb's version contains in-frame clones alone and is incomplete. The sample includes roughly 10,000 clones, roughly 72% of them seen just once. The antigens these receptors bind are not known. Sequencing was done on a sample of CD4+ T cells from PBMCs, cultured in vitro. The source is a human donor in good health. Each CDR3 is given with its conserved first and last residue. Each record gives: clone size, D gene, V gene, J gene, CDR3 protein, CDR3 DNA. D genes are given only for firm matches. Size values are once, few and many counts, or a class for expanded clones, and some rows have none.

.	TRBD1	TRBV30	TRBJ1-3	CAWDRGQGGNTIYF	TGTGCCTGGGACAGGGGGCAGGGTGGAAACACCATATATTTT
.	.	TRBV7-2	TRBJ2-5	CASSFVLVRAQETQYF	TGTGCCAGCAGCTTTGTACTAGTTAGAGCCCAAGAGACCCAGTACTTC
.	.	TRBV19	TRBJ2-3	CASSQGGRTDTQYF	TGTGCCAGTAGCCAGGGTGGACGCACAGATACGCAGTATTTT
.	.	TRBV2	TRBJ1-5	CASSEQGLQPQHF	TGTGCCAGCAGTGAGCAAGGGTTACAGCCCCAGCATTTT
few	TRBD1	TRBV29-1	TRBJ2-2	CSVEVTGGAGELFF	TGCAGCGTTGAAGTAACAGGGGGAGCCGGGGAGCTGTTTTTT
.	TRBD1	TRBV27	TRBJ1-4	CASSPRRGPREKLFF	TGTGCCAGCAGTCCCCGGAGGGGGCCTCGGGAAAAACTGTTTTTT
.	TRBD1	TRBV3-1/TRBV3-2	TRBJ1-2	CASSQDQDRVGYTF	TGTGCCAGCAGCCAAGACCAAGACAGGGTTGGCTACACCTTC
large	TRBD2	TRBV30	TRBJ2-1	CASEWGGMSSNEQFF	TGTGCCTCAGAATGGGGGGGTATGTCGTCCAATGAGCAGTTCTTC
.	TRBD2	TRBV7-2	TRBJ2-1	CASSSETSGRGNEQFF	TGTGCCAGCAGCTCTGAGACTAGCGGGAGAGGCAATGAGCAGTTCTTC
once	TRBD1	TRBV10-2	TRBJ1-6	CASSERDRGPNSPLHF	TGCGCCAGCAGTGAGAGGGACAGGGGGCCTAATTCACCCCTCCACTTT
.	.	TRBV2	TRBJ2-7	CASTPHSYEQYF	TGTGCCAGCACCCCCCATTCCTACGAGCAGTACTTC
.	.	TRBV5-6	TRBJ2-5	CASSLEEETQYF	TGTGCCAGCAGCTTGGAGGAAGAGACCCAGTACTTC
.	.	TRBV7-3	TRBJ2-1	CASSLDGNSYNEQFF	TGTGCCAGCAGCCTCGACGGAAACTCCTACAATGAGCAGTTCTTC
.	.	TRBV4-3	TRBJ1-2	CASSQEFQAGYTF	TGCGCCAGCAGCCAAGAATTCCAAGCGGGCTACACCTTC
once	.	TRBV19	TRBJ1-4	CASSIGRENEKLFF	TGTGCCAGTAGTATAGGAAGGGAAAATGAAAAACTGTTTTTT
.	.	TRBV19	TRBJ1-1	CASSIAGDGTEAFF	TGTGCCAGTAGTATTGCAGGGGACGGGACTGAAGCTTTCTTT
.	.	TRBV28	TRBJ2-7	CASRRQGGEQYF	TGTGCCAGCAGGAGGCAGGGGGGCGAGCAGTACTTC
.	TRBD2	TRBV6-5	TRBJ2-7	CASSPGTSGSYEQYF	TGTGCCAGCAGCCCCGGGACTAGCGGCTCCTACGAGCAGTACTTC
once	.	TRBV4-3	TRBJ2-7	CASSHLSGTDYEQYF	TGCGCCAGCAGCCACCTCAGCGGGACAGACTACGAGCAGTACTTC
.	.	TRBV11-2	TRBJ1-4	CASSLTRPGTNEKLFF	TGTGCCAGCAGCTTGACCCGGCCGGGGACTAATGAAAAACTGTTTTTT
.	.	TRBV5-6	TRBJ1-2	CASSGRVYSTF	TGTGCCAGCAGCGGCAGGGTCTACTCCACCTTC
few	TRBD1	TRBV18	TRBJ1-3	CASSTPGQVSSGNTIYF	TGTGCCAGCTCAACCCCGGGACAGGTTAGCTCTGGAAACACCATATATTTT
.	TRBD2	TRBV20-1	TRBJ2-5	CSASLGLAGGQQETQYF	TGCAGTGCTAGTTTGGGACTAGCGGGGGGACAACAAGAGACCCAGTACTTC
.	.	TRBV3-1/TRBV3-2	TRBJ1-2	CASSHPEPTVDGYTF	TGTGCCAGCAGCCATCCAGAGCCGACAGTGGATGGCTACACCTTC